The subject of this entry is one TCR beta chain. This clone was picked up one time. Its antigen specificity is not known. Within one base of it there is no much larger clone, and no base qualities were kept. Clipping removes 3 bases from V and 3 bases from J, with 11 as the unmatched junction base count. The germline V gene supplies CDR1 SGHDT and CDR2 YYEEEE. Measured from the cysteine to the phenylalanine, the CDR3 is 18 residues long. The DNA shown is the 54-base CDR3, in frame from base 1. The sample originates from a study of immune cell composition in non-small cell lung cancer (TCRdb year 2017). Regarding the study in general: Histologic subtype, mainly lung adenocarcinoma or squamous cell carcinoma, was assigned on the basis of H&E together with p63, CK5, Napsin A and TTF-1 immunohistochemistry. Supplementary cohort #1 consisted of ten or so lung adenocarcinoma cases with paired tumour/lung TCR-beta sequencing and with TIL populations generated to assess tumour reactivity. TCR-beta sequencing from Adaptive Biotechnologies was done on over 31 paired sets of NSCLC tumour and non-adjacent lung specimens and on around 27 tumour-only specimens. Several tumour specimens with TCR-beta data were rare histological subtypes and were excluded from the subtype comparisons. Findings and caveats that apply to the study as a whole: No significant correlation was found between tumour TCR-beta clonality and smoking pack-years. Nearly half of NSCLC cases had tumour-associated clones >0.5%, found in 33% of adenocarcinomas compared with 75% to 85% of squamous carcinomas. Across 10 adenocarcinoma cases, the maximal tumour-associated clone frequency showed a strong correlation with TIL tumour reactivity, but overall clonality showed no such correlation. The reactivity cohort contained only roughly 9 cases, and the tumour-reactive clones were not shown to have sequences in common with the dominant in vivo tumour-associated clones. Significantly higher Top 10 clone scores and productive clonality were observed in lung squamous cell carcinoma than in lung adenocarcinoma tumours.

A two-step multiplex PCR was used to amplify TCR-beta CDR3 regions from genomic DNA, and Illumina-compatible adaptors were added in the second step. As a commercial immunoSEQ service, TCR-beta immunosequencing was carried out on an Illumina platform. Under the source paper's analysis protocol: Repertoires were summarised as Top 10 Clones, the percentage of T-cell templates from the ten most frequent sequences, and productive clonality. Productive clonality ranged from 0 to 1, with 1 indicating a monoclonal population. Sequences comprising at least 0.1% of tumour T-cell templates but absent from matched non-adjacent lung were defined as tumour-associated clones and were identified via log10 scatter plots. Student's t-tests were used for two-group comparisons, ANOVA for comparisons across stages, and linear regression for relationships, with analyses done in GraphPad Prism7 and R. Held by TCRdb, this immuneACCESS table contains in-frame sequences only and omits some clones. Under half of the omission traces to an unresolved V gene where checked; the cause of the rest is unknown. V and J calls and clone size come straight from that table; D and trimming were deduced from the DNA. Present in this sample are about 2,700 clones, over 70% of which were seen just once. Jointly, the top ten make up roughly 4.5% of the sample.

Genomic DNA was isolated with the QIAamp DNA kit from frozen aliquots of single-cell suspensions that had not been sorted. The tumour samples consisted of non-small cell lung cancer tissue that had been surgically resected. Tissues were received within 2 hours of resection and were immediately processed into single-cell suspensions. Tissue was broken up mechanically, digested enzymatically with DNase I, collagenase I and hyaluronidase for roughly 28 minutes at 37 degrees C, and then filtered and RBC-lysed. Recombination connected TRBV5-6 to TRBJ2-3, and TRBD1 aligns with 12 junction nucleotides. The sample taken for sequencing was lung tumor tissue. The receptor's source is a human donor with non-small cell lung cancer. Here is the DNA: TGTGCCAGCAGCTCCGCCGGGACAGGGGGCGATGTGACAGATACGCAGTATTTT. Translated, it reads CASSSAGTGGDVTDTQYF.